A few counts support the clone carrying this TCR beta chain. This specimen comes from a study of a mutant IDH1 vaccine in newly diagnosed glioma. In the study overall: Averaging roughly 40 years of age, treated patients were around 60% male and 37.5% female.

TCRdb's copy holds only in-frame clones and misses some; the assay was immunoSEQ multiplex PCR. The sample lists about 88,000 clones; over 75% were seen once. V was clipped by 0 bases and J by 10 bases; unmatched bases: 15. Germline V gene lookup returns CDR1 LGHNA and CDR2 YNFKEQ. This CDR3 contains 18 residues. As to time point: baseline, week 1 (first vaccination visit). The sample's treatment: pre-vaccination baseline after standard-of-care therapy. Each donor presented with a new WHO grade 3 or 4 astrocytoma that tested IDH1-mutant and showed ATRX loss. The starting material was PBMCs, obtained from a glioma patient treated with radiotherapy, temozolomide or both. The receptor comes from a man between 40 and 49 years old with glioma. Some clones in this sample may be carry-over from other donors' samples. The V gene is TRBV4-2, the J gene TRBJ1-6, with 7 bases fitting TRBD1. The CDR3 nucleotides are TGTGCCAGCAGCCAAGAAGAGGGGCAGGAGGGGGCATGGTCACCCCTCCACTTT. Translation: CASSQEEGQEGAWSPLHF.